This entry describes one TCR beta chain. The table came from immunoSEQ multiplex PCR; TCRdb's copy has only in-frame clones and leaves some out. The table records around 160,000 clones, approximately 90% of them present only once. This sample is part of a study of blood T cell repertoires in COVID-19. Followed over time, Seattle patients had been enrolled while infection was active. V was pared by 4 bases and J by 2 bases, with 7 bases of the junction left unmatched. The germline V gene has CDR1 PRHDT and CDR2 FYEKMQ (reference sequence). This CDR3 is built from 15 residues. The receptor was isolated from a man between 18 and 35 years old with COVID-19, enrolled during active disease. This chain links TRBV13 with TRBJ2-7, with 8 bases aligning to TRBD1. The sample consisted of peripheral blood. DNA for the CDR3: TGTGCCAGCAGCTCGGGACAGGCAGCCGCCTACGAGCAGTACTTC. Its translation is CASSSGQAAAYEQYF. The variable domain in full, completed from reference TRBV13 and TRBJ2-7, reads AAGVIQSPRHLIKEKRETATLKCYPIPRHDTVYWYQQGPGQDPQFLISFYEKMQSDKGSIPDRFSAQQFSDYHSELNMSSLELGDSALYFCASSSGQAAAYEQYFGPGTRLTVT.